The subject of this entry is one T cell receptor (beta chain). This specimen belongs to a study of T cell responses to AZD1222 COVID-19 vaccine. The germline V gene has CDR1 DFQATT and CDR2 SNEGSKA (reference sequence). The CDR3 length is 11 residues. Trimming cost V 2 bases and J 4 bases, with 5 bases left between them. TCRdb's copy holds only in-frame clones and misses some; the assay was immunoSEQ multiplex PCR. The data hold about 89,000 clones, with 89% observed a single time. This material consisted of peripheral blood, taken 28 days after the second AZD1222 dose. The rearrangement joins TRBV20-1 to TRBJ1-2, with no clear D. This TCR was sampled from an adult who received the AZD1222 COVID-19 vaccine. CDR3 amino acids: CSARLAYGYTF. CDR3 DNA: TGCAGTGCTAGATTGGCCTATGGCTACACCTTC.